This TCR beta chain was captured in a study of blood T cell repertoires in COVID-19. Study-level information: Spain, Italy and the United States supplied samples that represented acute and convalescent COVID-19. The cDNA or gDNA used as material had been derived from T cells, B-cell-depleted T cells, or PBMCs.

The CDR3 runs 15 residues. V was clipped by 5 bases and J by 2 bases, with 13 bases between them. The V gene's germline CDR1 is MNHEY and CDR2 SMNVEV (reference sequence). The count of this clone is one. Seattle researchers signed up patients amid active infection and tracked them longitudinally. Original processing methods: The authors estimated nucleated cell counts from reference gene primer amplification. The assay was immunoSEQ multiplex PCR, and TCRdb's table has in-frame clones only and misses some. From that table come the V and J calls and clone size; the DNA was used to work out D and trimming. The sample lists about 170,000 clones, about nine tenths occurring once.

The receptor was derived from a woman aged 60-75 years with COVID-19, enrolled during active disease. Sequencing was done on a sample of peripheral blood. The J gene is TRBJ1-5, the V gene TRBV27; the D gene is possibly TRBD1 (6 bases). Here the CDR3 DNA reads TGTGCCAGCAGTCCTCGCCCAGGGGGCAATCAGCCCCAGCATTTT. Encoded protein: CASSPRPGGNQPQHF.